The next 30 T cell receptor beta chains were all read from a single sample in a study of cytomegalovirus exposure and HLA in healthy donors. Some clones are missing from TCRdb's copy, which holds only in-frame ones; the method was immunoSEQ multiplex PCR. Of about 110,000 clones in the sample, about 94% were seen once. The sample was PBMCs. All receptors derive from a woman aged 18-29 years in good health and CMV-seronegative.

The CDR3 DNA reads as TGCGCCAGCAGCCAAGATCGACGGGTCTACGAGCAGTACTTC. Its translation is CASSQDRRVYEQYF. The chain uses TRBV4-1 and TRBJ2-7; D gene uncertain. Germline V gene lookup returns CDR1 MGHRA and CDR2 YSYEKL. The ends were cut back, 0 bases at V and 3 bases at J, with 9 bases in the middle. This CDR3 spans 14 amino acids.

The chain combines TRBV28 with TRBJ2-7, with 7 positions matching TRBD1. CDR1 is MDHEN, CDR2 SYDVKM, per germline. This CDR3 spans 15 amino acids. With 7 bases clipped from V and 4 bases from J, the junction kept 13 bases outside the gene matches. This CDR3 is CASTPGATGLYEQYF. The CDR3 DNA reads TGTGCCAGCACCCCCGGGGCGACAGGGTTGTACGAGCAGTACTTC.

The chain uses TRBV14 and TRBJ2-5, with 11 bases matching TRBD2. Per the germline V gene, CDR1 is SGHDN and CDR2 is FVKESK. V was pared by 1 base and J by 4 bases, with 5 bases of the junction left unmatched. The CDR3 has 16 residues. The CDR3 coding sequence is TGTGCCAGCAGCCAAGTAGGGACTAGCGGCGGAGAGACCCAGTACTTC. Translating gives CASSQVGTSGGETQYF.

The chain links TRBV28 to TRBJ2-7, with D maybe TRBD1 (6 bases). This CDR3 spans 14 amino acids. Germline V gene lookup returns CDR1 MDHEN and CDR2 SYDVKM. V was clipped by 6 bases and J by 3 bases, with 15 bases between them. CDR3 sequence: CASSATGSIYEQYF. Here the CDR3 DNA reads TGTGCCAGCAGCGCCACAGGGTCCATCTACGAGCAGTACTTC.

The chain links TRBV10-3 to TRBJ1-2; 7 bases fit TRBD1. CDR1 and CDR2 (germline): ENHRY, SYGVKD. This CDR3 is 15 amino acids long. V was clipped by 2 bases and J by 8 bases; unmatched bases: 11. The CDR3 region is CAISELDRANEGYTF. The DNA for the CDR3 is TGTGCCATCAGTGAGCTTGACAGGGCGAATGAGGGCTACACCTTC.

The chain combines TRBV4-3 with TRBJ1-2; 10 bases align to TRBD1. This CDR3 has 17 residues. V gave up 4 bases and J gave up 1 base; unmatched junction bases: 9. Germline V lookup: CDR1 LGHNA, CDR2 YSLEER. DNA for the CDR3: TGCGCCAGCAGCCGGGGGACAGGGGATTATCTTAACTATGGCTACACCTTC. Translating gives CASSRGTGDYLNYGYTF.

The gene calls are TRBV4-3 and TRBJ1-4; perhaps TRBD1 as D (5 bases). V shed 0 bases and J shed 8 bases, with 13 bases lying between them. The CDR3 sequence is 15 residues long. Germline CDR1 LGHNA, CDR2 YSLEER. The CDR3: CASSQEGRAREKLFF. For the CDR3, the DNA is TGCGCCAGCAGCCAAGAAGGCAGGGCCAGGGAAAAACTGTTTTTT.

The rearrangement joins TRBV18 to TRBJ1-1; 7 bases fit TRBD1. CDR3 length: 16 residues. The V segment lost 3 bases and the J segment 6 bases; nucleotides outside the gene matches: 13. Germline lookup yields CDR1 KGHSH and CDR2 LQKENI. The CDR3 DNA reads as TGTGCCAGCTCACCGGGACAGCCCATATACCCCTCTGAAGCTTTCTTT. Encoded protein: CASSPGQPIYPSEAFF.

The chain couples TRBV28 to TRBJ1-2, with a weak D call TRBD1 (6 bases). The V end was cut by 2 bases, the J end by 2 bases, with 27 bases between. The CDR3 runs to 20 residues. In germline, CDR1 is MDHEN, CDR2 SYDVKM. The chain's CDR3 is CASSLAPRTADLEPNYGYTF. CDR3 DNA sequence: TGTGCCAGCAGTTTAGCTCCACGGACAGCCGACTTGGAACCCAACTATGGCTACACCTTC.

The V gene is TRBV4-1, the J gene TRBJ2-5; the match to TRBD1 covers 7 bases. The junction had 17 bases not matched to a gene; V was cut back by 1 base and J by 6 bases. CDR1 and CDR2 (germline): MGHRA, YSYEKL. The CDR3 has 18 residues. CDR3 bases: TGCGCCAGCAGCCAAGCTGCGGCAGGGGGTACGTTTTCTAAGACCCAGTACTTC. This translates into CASSQAAAGGTFSKTQYF.

This clone was counted between two and nine times. V gene TRBV9 combines with J gene TRBJ2-1, with D perhaps matching TRBD2 (5 bases). Germline CDR1 SGDLS, CDR2 YYNGEE. The CDR3 is made up of 12 amino acids. The V and J ends lost 0 bases and 9 bases respectively, with 7 bases between them. The CDR3 DNA sequence: TGTGCCAGCAGCGTAGGGGGAGTTGAGCAGTTCTTC. As protein: CASSVGGVEQFF.

The rearrangement links TRBV30 to TRBJ2-5; tentative D call: TRBD2 (7 bases). Germline V CDR1 and CDR2: GTSNPN, SVGIG (reference sequence). V lost 2 bases and J lost 5, with 12 bases in between. The CDR3 has 13 residues. CDR3 protein: CAWSWGGPETQYF. The CDR3, as DNA: TGTGCCTGGAGTTGGGGGGGGCCGGAGACCCAGTACTTC. Full variable domain (remainder filled in from reference TRBV30 and TRBJ2-5): SQTIHQWPATLVQPVGSPLSLECTVEGTSNPNLYWYRQAAGRGLQLLFYSVGIGQISSEVPQNLSASRPQDRQFILSSKKLLLSDSGFYLCAWSWGGPETQYFGPGTRLLVL.

This sequence joins TRBV2 and TRBJ2-7; 12 positions match TRBD1. The CDR3 has 14 residues. Trimming cost V 6 bases and J 5 bases; bases outside gene matches: 5. Germline V gene data show CDR1 as SNHLY and CDR2 as FYNNEI. The CDR3 nucleotides are TGTGCCAGCAGGGGGACAGGGGGCAGGAACGAGCAGTACTTC. Translation: CASRGTGGRNEQYF.

V gene TRBV4-2 combines with J gene TRBJ2-1; 8 nucleotides match TRBD2. Per the germline V gene, CDR1 is LGHNA and CDR2 is YNFKEQ. Losses at the gene ends were 4 bases for V and 4 bases for J; bases not matched to a gene: 6. The CDR3 extends over 15 amino acids. The CDR3 bases are TGTGCCAGCAGCCTAGACAGCGGGGGATACAATGAGCAGTTCTTC. Its translation is CASSLDSGGYNEQFF.

This chain links TRBV28 with TRBJ2-7; the D gene is possibly TRBD1 (5 bases). The CDR3 runs 14 residues. Trimming stripped 1 base from V and 3 bases from J, with 10 bases between. The germline V gene has CDR1 MDHEN and CDR2 SYDVKM. The CDR3 DNA is TGTGCCAGCAGTTTATCCAGGGATCGCTACGAGCAGTACTTC. This codes for CASSLSRDRYEQYF.

The rearrangement links TRBV7-9 to TRBJ2-4; 8 bases line up with TRBD1. J was trimmed by 2 bases and V by 3 bases; bases with no gene match: 9. The CDR3 sequence is 17 residues long. The V gene's germline CDR1 is SEHNR and CDR2 FQNEAQ (reference sequence). CDR3 sequence (DNA): TGTGCCAGCAGCTTCGACAGGGGCCATGGGACCAAAAACATTCAGTACTTC. Amino acids: CASSFDRGHGTKNIQYF.

The rearrangement uses TRBV19 and TRBJ1-1, with D perhaps matching TRBD1 (5 bases). Germline V gene sequence: CDR1 LNHDA, CDR2 SQIVND (reference sequence). The CDR3 is 14 amino acids. The V end was cut by 5 bases, the J end by 1 base, with 11 bases between. The CDR3 loop reads CASSSRGGNTEAFF. CDR3 nucleotides: TGTGCCAGTAGTTCCCGCGGGGGGAACACTGAAGCTTTCTTT.

The V and J genes are TRBV20-1 and TRBJ1-2; D is perhaps TRBD1 (5 bases). The CDR3 loop spans 11 amino acids. V dropped 6 bases and J dropped 3 bases, with 8 bases sitting between them. The germline CDR1 and CDR2 sequences are DFQATT and SNEGSKA (reference sequence). CDR3 in amino acids: CSATAYYGYTF. The CDR3 DNA reads TGCAGTGCGACAGCCTACTATGGCTACACCTTC.

The J gene is TRBJ2-7, the V gene TRBV11-2; possible D gene TRBD1, 5 bases. The V end lost 1 base, the J end lost 1 base, and 11 bases lay between the germline ends. This CDR3 has 15 residues. CDR1 and CDR2 (germline): SGHAT, FQNNGV. The CDR3 protein is CASSLVYTGSYEQYF. CDR3 nucleotides: TGTGCCAGCAGCTTAGTTTACACAGGTTCCTACGAGCAGTACTTC.

This chain joins TRBV6-6 and TRBJ2-7; TRBD2 aligns across 9 bases. The CDR3 totals 14 residues. V dropped 5 bases and J dropped 5; count of bases not matched to a gene: 7. Germline lookup yields CDR1 MNHNY and CDR2 SVGAGI (reference sequence). The CDR3 spells CASSLAGTSNEQYF. For the CDR3, the DNA is TGTGCCAGCAGTCTCGCCGGGACTAGCAACGAGCAGTACTTC.

The V gene is TRBV2, the J gene TRBJ2-1, with TRBD2 matching over 11 bases. Germline-derived CDR1 and CDR2 are SNHLY and FYNNEI. This CDR3 region has 13 residues. V lost 8 bases and J lost 9; bases outside the gene matches: 6. As DNA, the CDR3 is TGTGCCAGCGGGACTAGCGGTTTCGGTGAGCAGTTCTTC. This translates into CASGTSGFGEQFF.

This chain uses TRBV15 with TRBJ1-1; 9 bases align to TRBD1. Trimming took 5 bases from V and 0 from J; bases not matched to a gene: 16. Per germline, CDR1 LNHNV and CDR2 YYDKDF (reference sequence). This CDR3 contains 19 residues. In DNA form, the CDR3 reads TGTGCCACCAGCGGGATTGGGACAGGGAGGTTGATGGTGAACACTGAAGCTTTCTTT. Protein: CATSGIGTGRLMVNTEAFF.

The chain employs TRBV6-1 and TRBJ1-6; D might be TRBD1 (5 bases). V gave up 10 bases and J gave up 0 bases, with 13 bases separating them. Germline CDR1 and CDR2: MNHNS and SASEGT. This CDR3 comprises 15 residues. The CDR3 bases are TGTGCCATCAACAGGCTTAGCTCCTATAATTCACCCCTCCACTTT. Protein: CAINRLSSYNSPLHF.

The chain is built from TRBV18 and TRBJ1-2; D possibly corresponds to TRBD1 (6 bases). Between the trimmed V and J ends, which lost 6 bases and 6 bases, there was a span of 14 bases. Germline V gene lookup returns CDR1 KGHSH and CDR2 LQKENI. This CDR3 has 13 residues. The CDR3 DNA is TGTGCCAGCTCCCCAGGACAGTCCCATGGCTACACCTTC. Translation: CASSPGQSHGYTF.

The rearrangement uses TRBV28 and TRBJ1-1, with D possibly TRBD1 on 6 matching bases. The V end was cut by 2 bases, the J end by 8 bases, with 9 bases between. The CDR3 sequence is 12 residues long. Germline V gene sequence: CDR1 MDHEN, CDR2 SYDVKM. Written as DNA, the CDR3 is TGTGCCAGCAGTTTAAGAACAGGGGAAGCTTTCTTT. It codes for CASSLRTGEAFF.

This chain links TRBV5-4 with TRBJ1-3; D unresolved. V was cut by 4 bases and J by 0 bases, with 11 bases left in between. Germline V CDR1 and CDR2: SGHNT, YYREEE (reference sequence). CDR3 length: 15 amino acids. CDR3 region: CASSLSGYSGNTIYF. DNA for the CDR3: TGTGCCAGCAGCCTTTCAGGTTACTCTGGAAACACCATATATTTT.

V is TRBV6-5 and J is TRBJ1-5, with TRBD1 as a possible D gene (6 bases). The CDR3 sequence is 14 residues long. Trimming removed 6 bases at V and 3 bases at J, with 12 bases between. Per the germline V gene, CDR1 is MNHEY and CDR2 is SVGAGI. CDR3 in amino acids: CASRERTDNQPQHF. In DNA form, the CDR3 reads TGTGCCAGCAGAGAGCGGACAGACAATCAGCCCCAGCATTTT.

This chain uses TRBV30 with TRBJ2-3; no definite D call. Trimming removed 2 bases from V and 3 bases from J, with 6 bases in between. The CDR3 consists of 12 residues. Germline loops: CDR1 GTSNPN, CDR2 SVGIG (reference sequence). The CDR3 bases are TGTGCCTGGAGTCTCGTAACAGATACGCAGTATTTT. Its translation is CAWSLVTDTQYF.

The chain employs TRBV5-1 and TRBJ2-5, with TRBD1 matching 10 bases. CDR3 length equals 16 residues. The germline gives CDR1 SGHRS, CDR2 YFSETQ. Trimming took 1 base from V and 2 from J; bases not matched to a gene: 5. CDR3 sequence reads: CASSLRQGASQETQYF. The CDR3 DNA sequence: TGCGCCAGCAGCTTGCGACAGGGGGCTAGTCAAGAGACCCAGTACTTC.

The chain employs TRBV7-2 and TRBJ2-1, with 10 bases fitting TRBD2. The CDR3 has 16 residues. The germline V gene encodes CDR1 SGHTA and CDR2 FQGNSA. Trimming removed 1 base from V and 4 bases from J; junction bases left unmatched: 4. The CDR3 nucleotides read TGTGCCAGCAGCTTAGAGGCTAGCGGGGGTTACAATGAGCAGTTCTTC. Protein sequence: CASSLEASGGYNEQFF.